This T cell receptor (beta chain) was sequenced for a study of blood T cell repertoires in COVID-19. Study summary: Sources were T cells, B-cell-depleted T cells, or PBMCs; the material itself was cDNA or gDNA.

Method: immunoSEQ multiplex PCR; TCRdb's copy keeps in-frame clones and lacks some. The sample has 250,000 or so clones; about 86% are singletons. Germline-derived CDR1 and CDR2 are LGHDT and YNNKEL (reference sequence). The J segment lost 4 bases and the V segment lost 3 bases, leaving 6 bases of the junction unmatched. The CDR3 has 16 amino acids. Sequenced: peripheral blood. The chain employs TRBV3-1 (or the pseudogene TRBV3-2) and TRBJ1-4, with 9 bases lining up with TRBD1. The TCR sequence derives from an elderly man with acute or convalescent COVID-19. The CDR3 coding sequence is TGTGCCAGCAGCCAGGCCGGGACAGGGCATAATGAAAAACTGTTTTTT. Residues: CASSQAGTGHNEKLFF.